Listed below are T cell receptor beta chains from one sample, sequenced in a study of cytomegalovirus exposure and HLA in healthy donors. Assay: immunoSEQ multiplex PCR; the TCRdb copy retains only in-frame clones and omits some. The sample yields 99,000 or so clones, over 70% seen once. Sample: PBMCs. These receptors originate from a male donor in good health and CMV-seronegative. Each CDR3 is given with its conserved first and last residue. Fields, in order: J gene, clone size, V gene, D gene, CDR3 DNA, CDR3 protein. D genes are given only for firm matches. Clone size is not always given. Where it is, it says once, few, many or a class for expanded clones.

j_gene: TRBJ2-7; abundance: NA; v_gene: TRBV14; d_gene: TRBD2; CDR3nt: TGTGCCAGCAGCCAGAGCCGAAGGACTAGCGGGAGCTATTACGAGCAGTACTTC; CDR3aa: CASSQSRRTSGSYYEQYF
j_gene: TRBJ2-6; abundance: NA; v_gene: TRBV28; d_gene: NA; CDR3nt: TGTGCCAGCAGTCCTAGCTTTTTAGGGGCCAACGTCCTGACTTTC; CDR3aa: CASSPSFLGANVLTF
j_gene: TRBJ1-2; abundance: NA; v_gene: TRBV29-1; d_gene: NA; CDR3nt: TGCAGCGTTGAACTTGACAGGCGTGGAGGCTACACCTTC; CDR3aa: CSVELDRRGGYTF
j_gene: TRBJ2-1; abundance: NA; v_gene: TRBV9; d_gene: TRBD2; CDR3nt: TGTGCCAGCAGCGTAAAAGGGGCGGGAGCTAGGTACAATGAGCAGTTCTTC; CDR3aa: CASSVKGAGARYNEQFF
j_gene: TRBJ1-4; abundance: NA; v_gene: TRBV28; d_gene: TRBD1; CDR3nt: TGTGCCAGCAGTTTACTAGGGGGCGGTGAAAAACTGTTTTTT; CDR3aa: CASSLLGGGEKLFF
j_gene: TRBJ1-1; abundance: once; v_gene: TRBV7-8; d_gene: NA; CDR3nt: TGTGCCAGCAGCTTAGTTGGCAGGGGTTTGACTGAAGCTTTCTTT; CDR3aa: CASSLVGRGLTEAFF
j_gene: TRBJ2-2; abundance: NA; v_gene: TRBV19; d_gene: NA; CDR3nt: TGTGCCAGTAGTATCGGTTACGGGGAGCTGTTTTTT; CDR3aa: CASSIGYGELFF
j_gene: TRBJ1-1; abundance: NA; v_gene: TRBV28; d_gene: NA; CDR3nt: TGTGCCAGCAGCCCTCCTGGCCGGAACACTGAAGCTTTCTTT; CDR3aa: CASSPPGRNTEAFF
j_gene: TRBJ2-5; abundance: NA; v_gene: TRBV15; d_gene: NA; CDR3nt: TGTGCCACCAGCCGGGGACTTCAAGAGACCCAGTACTTC; CDR3aa: CATSRGLQETQYF
j_gene: TRBJ2-7; abundance: few; v_gene: TRBV5-1; d_gene: NA; CDR3nt: TGCGCCAGCAGCATAACAAGGACTCCCTCCTCCTACGAGCAGTACTTC; CDR3aa: CASSITRTPSSYEQYF
j_gene: TRBJ1-1; abundance: NA; v_gene: TRBV5-1; d_gene: TRBD1; CDR3nt: TGCGCCAGCAGCTTGTTGGGGGACAGGGGGAACACTGAAGCTTTCTTT; CDR3aa: CASSLLGDRGNTEAFF
j_gene: TRBJ2-3; abundance: once; v_gene: TRBV30; d_gene: NA; CDR3nt: TGTGCCTGGAGTGTACCCCTGGGCCGGGGAGAATCAGATACGCAGTATTTT; CDR3aa: CAWSVPLGRGESDTQYF
j_gene: TRBJ2-7; abundance: NA; v_gene: TRBV7-9; d_gene: NA; CDR3nt: TGTGCCAGCAGCTTACAGGAATACGAGCAGTACTTC; CDR3aa: CASSLQEYEQYF
j_gene: TRBJ2-7; abundance: once; v_gene: TRBV19; d_gene: TRBD2; CDR3nt: TGTGCCAGTAGTATAGCAGCTAGCGGCCACTACGAGCAGTACTTC; CDR3aa: CASSIAASGHYEQYF
j_gene: TRBJ2-3; abundance: NA; v_gene: TRBV28; d_gene: TRBD2; CDR3nt: TGTGCCAGCAGTTCCGGGACTAGCGGGAGGCCGTATTTT; CDR3aa: CASSSGTSGRPYF
j_gene: TRBJ2-4; abundance: few; v_gene: TRBV30; d_gene: NA; CDR3nt: TGTGCCTGGGAAGATCAGGGCGCCAAAAACATTCAGTACTTC; CDR3aa: CAWEDQGAKNIQYF
j_gene: TRBJ2-7; abundance: NA; v_gene: TRBV30; d_gene: TRBD1; CDR3nt: TGTGCCTGGAGTGAAGGACAGGGGGCTTACGAGCAGTACTTC; CDR3aa: CAWSEGQGAYEQYF
j_gene: TRBJ2-1; abundance: NA; v_gene: TRBV9; d_gene: TRBD2; CDR3nt: TGTGCCAGCAGCGGACTAAGGGGACTAGGCAAGGATGAGCAGTTCTTC; CDR3aa: CASSGLRGLGKDEQFF
j_gene: TRBJ2-7; abundance: NA; v_gene: TRBV27; d_gene: TRBD1; CDR3nt: TGTGCCAGCAGGAGGGACAGGGAGGGCGGCGAGCAGTACTTC; CDR3aa: CASRRDREGGEQYF
j_gene: TRBJ2-3; abundance: NA; v_gene: TRBV9; d_gene: TRBD2; CDR3nt: TGTGCCAGCAGCGTAAGGGAGGGAGGCACAGATACGCAGTATTTT; CDR3aa: CASSVREGGTDTQYF
j_gene: TRBJ1-1; abundance: few; v_gene: TRBV11-3; d_gene: NA; CDR3nt: TGTGCCAGCAGCTTAAACGGGGGGATTGTAGCCACTGAAGCTTTCTTT; CDR3aa: CASSLNGGIVATEAFF
j_gene: TRBJ2-1; abundance: NA; v_gene: TRBV18; d_gene: NA; CDR3nt: TGTGCCAGCTCAACGCAACAGGCGGAGGAGCAGTTCTTC; CDR3aa: CASSTQQAEEQFF
j_gene: TRBJ2-3; abundance: NA; v_gene: TRBV15; d_gene: NA; CDR3nt: TGTGCCACCAGCGTCCAGGTGGATACGCAGTATTTT; CDR3aa: CATSVQVDTQYF
j_gene: TRBJ1-4; abundance: NA; v_gene: TRBV7-6; d_gene: TRBD1; CDR3nt: TGTGCCAGCAGTCTTACAGGGGCAACTAATGAAAAACTGTTTTTT; CDR3aa: CASSLTGATNEKLFF
j_gene: TRBJ1-1; abundance: few; v_gene: TRBV25-1; d_gene: NA; CDR3nt: TGTGCCAGCAGTTTAGGAGACAGTATCGAAGCTTTCTTT; CDR3aa: CASSLGDSIEAFF
j_gene: TRBJ1-3; abundance: NA; v_gene: TRBV29-1; d_gene: NA; CDR3nt: TGCAGCGTCGAACGGAACAGGGATGGAAACACCATATATTTT; CDR3aa: CSVERNRDGNTIYF
j_gene: TRBJ2-7; abundance: NA; v_gene: TRBV10-3; d_gene: TRBD2; CDR3nt: TGTGCCACCCTTGGGACTAGCTCCTACGAGCAGTACTTC; CDR3aa: CATLGTSSYEQYF
j_gene: TRBJ2-4; abundance: NA; v_gene: TRBV7-9; d_gene: TRBD2; CDR3nt: TGTGCCACAACCCCCTTAGCGGGAGAGAACATTCAGTACTTC; CDR3aa: CATTPLAGENIQYF
j_gene: TRBJ1-1; abundance: NA; v_gene: TRBV30; d_gene: NA; CDR3nt: TGTGCCTGGAGTTCGACAGGAGCTGAAGCTTTCTTT; CDR3aa: CAWSSTGAEAFF
j_gene: TRBJ1-2; abundance: NA; v_gene: TRBV30; d_gene: TRBD1; CDR3nt: TGTGCCTGGAAATGGGACAGGGGAATCTGCACCTTC; CDR3aa: CAWKWDRGICTF
j_gene: TRBJ2-2; abundance: NA; v_gene: TRBV6-5; d_gene: TRBD1; CDR3nt: TGTGCCAGCAGCCCTCGGGACAGGGGGTCCGGGGAGCTGTTTTTT; CDR3aa: CASSPRDRGSGELFF
j_gene: TRBJ2-1; abundance: NA; v_gene: TRBV27; d_gene: TRBD2; CDR3nt: TGTGCCAGCAGTCTCCCAGGGAGGGCGCCCTACAATGAGCAGTTCTTC; CDR3aa: CASSLPGRAPYNEQFF
j_gene: TRBJ2-1; abundance: once; v_gene: TRBV7-6; d_gene: NA; CDR3nt: TGTGCCAGCAGCTTTAGCCCGGACAATGAGCAGTTCTTC; CDR3aa: CASSFSPDNEQFF
j_gene: TRBJ2-7; abundance: NA; v_gene: TRBV7-2; d_gene: NA; CDR3nt: TGTGCCAGCAGCTTAGAGCGGTTGGGTGAGCAGTACTTC; CDR3aa: CASSLERLGEQYF
j_gene: TRBJ2-1; abundance: few; v_gene: TRBV9; d_gene: NA; CDR3nt: TGTGCCAGCAGCGCCGACCCACTAAGCGGGCAGTTCTTC; CDR3aa: CASSADPLSGQFF
j_gene: TRBJ2-7; abundance: NA; v_gene: TRBV7-9; d_gene: NA; CDR3nt: TGTGCCAGCAGCTTAGTACTCCACGAGCAGTACTTC; CDR3aa: CASSLVLHEQYF
j_gene: TRBJ2-7; abundance: NA; v_gene: TRBV5-4; d_gene: TRBD1; CDR3nt: TGTGCCAGCAGTTCCACAGGGGGTTCCTACGAGCAGTACTTC; CDR3aa: CASSSTGGSYEQYF
j_gene: TRBJ1-2; abundance: NA; v_gene: TRBV7-8; d_gene: NA; CDR3nt: TGTGCCAGCAGCGGGAGATTGCAGAATGGCTACACCTTC; CDR3aa: CASSGRLQNGYTF
j_gene: TRBJ2-7; abundance: NA; v_gene: TRBV6-1; d_gene: NA; CDR3nt: TGTGCCAGCGCAGCAGGGGCCTCCTACGAGCAGTACTTC; CDR3aa: CASAAGASYEQYF
j_gene: TRBJ2-3; abundance: NA; v_gene: TRBV5-1; d_gene: TRBD1; CDR3nt: TGCGCCAGCAGCTCCGGGACAGGGTCGGGGGATACGCAGTATTTT; CDR3aa: CASSSGTGSGDTQYF
j_gene: TRBJ2-5; abundance: NA; v_gene: TRBV30; d_gene: NA; CDR3nt: TGTGCCTGGAGTTCAGGACAGCAAGAGACCCAGTACTTC; CDR3aa: CAWSSGQQETQYF
j_gene: TRBJ2-3; abundance: NA; v_gene: TRBV9; d_gene: TRBD2; CDR3nt: TGTGCCAGCAGCCCCGACGGACTAGCGAGCACAGATACGCAGTATTTT; CDR3aa: CASSPDGLASTDTQYF
j_gene: TRBJ2-3; abundance: NA; v_gene: TRBV7-2; d_gene: TRBD1; CDR3nt: TGTGCCAGCAGCTTGGACAGGGGGGAGCTTACGCAGTATTTT; CDR3aa: CASSLDRGELTQYF